This TCR beta chain was sequenced during a study of cytomegalovirus exposure and HLA in healthy donors. The wider study: There were some 120 million unique TCR beta sequences, drawn from roughly 200 million T cells, in an earlier analysis.

Primers: 60 Vbeta forward and 13 Jbeta reverse. Only in-frame clones appear in the TCRdb table, and some are missing; sequencing was by immunoSEQ multiplex PCR. In the table there are 100,000 or so clones, approximately 60% of which are singletons. It was healthy bone marrow donors who served as donors. Whole-study results and caveats: Productive rates of about 87% or about 30% were seen for most TCR beta V segments in an earlier analysis.

V lost 3 bases to trimming and J lost 4 bases; unmatched junction nucleotides: 9. Germline V gives CDR1 LNHDA, CDR2 SQIVND (reference sequence). CDR3 length equals 17 residues. A word on this clone: Its antigen is as yet unknown.

The sample taken for sequencing was PBMCs. The clonotype comes from a woman aged 25 to 45 in good health and CMV-seropositive. This chain joins TRBV19 and TRBJ2-2; 9 nucleotides line up with TRBD1. The CDR3 sequence is CASSMGRQGGSTGELFF. CDR3 nucleotide sequence: TGTGCCAGTAGTATGGGTCGACAGGGGGGGAGCACCGGGGAGCTGTTTTTT.